The 23 T cell receptor beta chains given below trace back to one sample, sequenced in a study of beta chain features in type 1 diabetes. The investigators reverse transcribed all of the isolated RNA, so they sequenced expressed TCRB transcripts. Some clones are missing from TCRdb's copy, which holds only in-frame ones; the method was immunoSEQ multiplex PCR. The top ten hold over 2% of the sample, which has more than 30,000 clones, about two thirds seen once. The sequenced sample was Tregs from blood. The receptors were sampled from a woman in her twenties or thirties in good health.

The chain carries TRBV7-2 and TRBJ2-7; TRBD1 is a possible D gene (6 bases). The germline CDR1 and CDR2 sequences are SGHTA and FQGNSA. Trimming took 5 bases from V and 3 from J, leaving 20 bases between them. The CDR3 consists of 16 residues. CDR3 in amino acids: CASSATGTLSRYEQYF. DNA for the CDR3: TGTGCCAGCAGCGCTACTGGGACACTTTCACGCTACGAGCAGTACTTC. Filled out from reference TRBV7-2 and TRBJ2-7, the complete variable domain reads GAGVSQSPSNKVTEKGKDVELRCDPISGHTALYWYRQSLGQGLEFLIYFQGNSAPDKSGLPSDRFSAERTGGSVSTLTIQRTQQEDSAVYLCASSATGTLSRYEQYFGPGTRLTVT.

This rearrangement joins TRBV19 to TRBJ2-5; maybe TRBD1 (6 bases). The CDR3 contains 14 residues. Per germline, CDR1 LNHDA and CDR2 SQIVND (reference sequence). V lost 1 base and J lost 2, with 8 bases in between. In nucleotides, the CDR3 is TGTGCCAGTAGTATAGGACAGGCTCAAGAGACCCAGTACTTC. It encodes CASSIGQAQETQYF.

This clone was counted once. V is TRBV27 and J is TRBJ1-6; 11 nucleotides align to TRBD1. Germline loops: CDR1 MNHEY, CDR2 SMNVEV (reference sequence). V shed 3 bases, J shed 0 bases, and the junction held 7 bases outside the gene matches. The CDR3 extends over 19 amino acids. As DNA, the CDR3 is TGTGCCAGCAGTTTCCGCGGACAGGGGGCGTCCTCCTATAATTCACCCCTCCACTTT. Encoded protein: CASSFRGQGASSYNSPLHF.

The rearrangement uses TRBV2 and TRBJ1-3, with 10 bases aligning to TRBD1. V dropped 6 bases and J dropped 0; count of bases not matched to a gene: 8. This CDR3 is 17 amino acids long. The V gene's germline CDR1 is SNHLY and CDR2 FYNNEI. The CDR3 spells CASSATGTGASGNTIYF. CDR3 DNA sequence: TGTGCCAGCAGCGCCACCGGGACAGGGGCCTCTGGAAACACCATATATTTT. The full variable domain, with the rest looked up from reference TRBV2 and TRBJ1-3, is EPEVTQTPSHQVTQMGQEVILRCVPISNHLYFYWYRQILGQKVEFLVSFYNNEISEKSEIFDDQFSVERPDGSNFTLKIRSTKLEDSAMYFCASSATGTGASGNTIYFGEGSWLTVV.

J is TRBJ1-4 and V is TRBV5-6; the D gene is possibly TRBD1 (5 bases). Trimming cost V 5 bases and J 0 bases, with 8 bases left between them. The V gene's germline CDR1 is SGHDT and CDR2 YYEEEE. The CDR3 spans 14 residues. The CDR3 loop reads CASSDSTTNEKLFF. The CDR3 bases are TGTGCCAGCAGTGACAGCACAACTAATGAAAAACTGTTTTTT.

Details on this clone: Its ends do not fully match the called genes, so a read error is possible. V gene TRBV27 combines with J gene TRBJ2-1, with no clear D. The germline gives CDR1 MNHEY, CDR2 SMNVEV (reference sequence). The CDR3 has 11 residues. CDR3 nucleotide sequence: TGTGTCAGCAGTTTGGGCAGCCAAGAGTTCTTC. Translating it yields CVSSLGSQEFF.

This clone was counted once. The genes are TRBV6-6 and TRBJ2-3; TRBD2 matches 7 bases. CDR1 and CDR2 from the germline V gene are MNHNY and SVGAGI (reference sequence). J gave up 2 bases and V 10 bases, and 6 bases lay outside the gene matches. This CDR3 spans 13 amino acids. The CDR3 loop reads CATLGRATDTQYF. CDR3 bases: TGTGCCACCCTAGGGAGGGCCACAGATACGCAGTATTTT.

This clone has only a few counts. This chain joins TRBV7-9 and TRBJ2-3; unclear D gene. Trimming took off 0 bases at V and 0 bases at J, with 7 bases between the two ends. Germline values: CDR1 SEHNR, CDR2 FQNEAQ (reference sequence). This CDR3 region has 15 residues. The CDR3 DNA follows: TGTGCCAGCAGCTTAGCTGTCGGGAGCACAGATACGCAGTATTTT. Translating gives CASSLAVGSTDTQYF. Complete variable domain (other parts from reference TRBV7-9 and TRBJ2-3): DTGVSQNPRHKITKRGQNVTFRCDPISEHNRLYWYRQTLGQGPEFLTYFQNEAQLEKSRLLSDRFSAERPKGSFSTLEIQRTEQGDSAMYLCASSLAVGSTDTQYFGPGTRLTVL.

Only a few counts were recorded for this clone. The chain links TRBV15 to TRBJ1-1; a weak D match, TRBD1 (5 bases). Germline-derived CDR1 and CDR2 are LNHNV and YYDKDF (reference sequence). The length of the CDR3 is 15 residues. Trimming stripped 0 bases from V and 6 bases from J, with 14 bases between. CDR3 in DNA: TGTGCCACCAGCAGAGATGCGGGGGTCAGGGCTGAAGCTTTCTTT. Its protein product is CATSRDAGVRAEAFF.

This rearrangement joins TRBV28 to TRBJ1-1; weak D call: TRBD1 (5 bases). Germline CDR1 MDHEN, CDR2 SYDVKM. V lost 0 bases to trimming and J lost 8 bases, with 13 bases between them. The CDR3 has 14 residues. The CDR3 loop is CASSLWYGGTEAFF. The CDR3 DNA reads TGTGCCAGCAGTTTATGGTACGGCGGGACGGAAGCTTTCTTT.

CDR3 residues: CASSLTQRPNTDTQYF. In DNA, the CDR3 is TGCGCCAGCAGCTTGACACAGAGACCTAACACAGATACGCAGTATTTT. The V call is TRBV5-1, the J call TRBJ2-3; no firm D call. Trimming removed 1 base at V and 2 bases at J, with 14 bases between. Per the germline V gene, CDR1 is SGHRS and CDR2 is YFSETQ. This CDR3 is 16 amino acids long.

J is TRBJ1-2 and V is TRBV7-2; TRBD1 is a possible D gene (5 bases). Per germline, CDR1 SGHTA and CDR2 FQGNSA. CDR3 length: 13 residues. V was cut by 3 bases and J by 4 bases, with 9 bases left in between. In nucleotides, the CDR3 is TGTGCCAGCAGCTTGGGGCAGGGCTATGGCTACACCTTC. As protein: CASSLGQGYGYTF.

This chain joins TRBV10-2 and TRBJ2-2; TRBD2 matches 10 bases. This CDR3 is 15 amino acids long. Unmatched junction bases numbered 8, after V lost 7 bases and J lost 6 bases. Germline CDR1 and CDR2: WSHSY and SAAADI. CDR3: CASTPSGRAPGELFF. The CDR3 coding sequence is TGCGCCAGCACCCCGAGCGGGAGGGCCCCCGGGGAGCTGTTTTTT.

Only a few counts were recorded for this clone. The chain has TRBV7-9 and TRBJ1-5; possibly TRBD1 for D (5 bases). This CDR3 is 19 amino acids long. V was clipped by 1 base and J by 8 bases, with 27 bases between them. CDR1 is SEHNR and CDR2 is FQNEAQ in the germline V gene (reference sequence). CDR3 coding DNA: TGTGCCAGCAGCTTAGGTATGGGAGGGGACCCTCGGCGGACCGAGCCCCAGCATTTT. As protein: CASSLGMGGDPRRTEPQHF. The complete variable domain, with remaining parts taken from reference TRBV7-9 and TRBJ1-5, reads DTGVSQNPRHKITKRGQNVTFRCDPISEHNRLYWYRQTLGQGPEFLTYFQNEAQLEKSRLLSDRFSAERPKGSFSTLEIQRTEQGDSAMYLCASSLGMGGDPRRTEPQHFGDGTRLSIL.

V and J are TRBV18 and TRBJ2-5; D remains unclear. This CDR3 contains 13 residues. Trimming removed 2 bases at V and 0 bases at J, with 4 bases between. The V gene's germline CDR1 is KGHSH and CDR2 LQKENI. DNA of the CDR3: TGTGCCAGCTCACCATTCAACCAAGAGACCCAGTACTTC. Translated: CASSPFNQETQYF.

In its sample, this clone was seen once. This chain links TRBV5-5 with TRBJ1-2; perhaps TRBD1 as D (6 bases). The CDR3 has 15 amino acids. Trimming took off 5 bases at V and 2 bases at J, with 16 bases between the two ends. Looked up from germline, CDR1 is SGHKS and CDR2 is YYEKEE (reference sequence). The CDR3 spells CASRRDTGFNYGYTF. The CDR3 DNA reads TGTGCCAGCAGAAGGGACACCGGATTCAACTATGGCTACACCTTC.

The chain links TRBV10-3 to TRBJ2-1; the D is unclear. Germline V CDR1 and CDR2: ENHRY, SYGVKD. The CDR3 loop spans 11 amino acids. V was clipped by 3 bases and J by 10 bases, with 7 bases between them. The CDR3 here is CAISENGEQFF. CDR3 in DNA: TGTGCCATCAGTGAAAACGGGGAGCAGTTCTTC.

This chain links TRBV19 with TRBJ2-7, with D possibly matching TRBD2 (6 bases). The CDR3 has 12 amino acids. The V and J ends lost 11 bases and 6 bases respectively, with 17 bases between them. Germline V CDR1 and CDR2: LNHDA, SQIVND (reference sequence). The CDR3 DNA follows: TGTGCCGGAAGACTACTGGGACTCGAGCAGTACTTC. The encoded protein is CAGRLLGLEQYF.

This clone was observed a handful of times. This chain joins TRBV5-1 and TRBJ2-2; tentative D call: TRBD1 (5 bases). Trimming removed 4 bases at V and 1 base at J, with 8 bases between. Per germline, CDR1 SGHRS and CDR2 YFSETQ. This CDR3 spans 14 amino acids. Here the CDR3 reads CASSKGQNTGELFF. CDR3 bases: TGCGCCAGCAGCAAAGGACAGAACACCGGGGAGCTGTTTTTT.

CDR3 sequence reads: CASSYSGEGTDTQYF. The CDR3, as DNA: TGTGCCAGCAGTTACTCAGGGGAGGGCACAGATACGCAGTATTTT. The J gene is TRBJ2-3, the V gene TRBV6-6; weak D call: TRBD2 (6 bases). Germline CDR1 reads MNHNY; CDR2 reads SVGAGI (reference sequence). Between the trimmed V and J ends, which lost 0 bases and 1 base, there was a span of 8 bases. CDR3 length: 15 residues.

The chain links TRBV5-1 to TRBJ1-2, with D maybe TRBD1 (5 bases). This CDR3 comprises 13 residues. CDR1 is SGHRS, CDR2 YFSETQ, per germline. Between the trimmed V and J ends, which lost 0 bases and 4 bases, there was a span of 7 bases. CDR3 region: CASSLDRLYGYTF. The CDR3 DNA sequence: TGCGCCAGCAGCTTGGACAGGCTCTATGGCTACACCTTC.

In this sample, this clone turned up once. The V gene is TRBV6-6, the J gene TRBJ2-1, with 8 bases matching TRBD2. From germline, CDR1 is MNHNY and CDR2 SVGAGI (reference sequence). CDR3 length equals 13 residues. With 7 bases clipped from V and 7 bases from J, the junction kept 6 bases outside the gene matches. CDR3 DNA: TGTGCCAGCACCAGCGGGAGTGGGAATGAGCAGTTCTTC. Its protein is CASTSGSGNEQFF.

This chain uses TRBV27 with TRBJ2-7, with TRBD1 matching 8 bases. Per the germline V gene, CDR1 is MNHEY and CDR2 is SMNVEV (reference sequence). The CDR3 consists of 13 residues. The ends lost 2 bases at V and 6 bases at J; junction bases unmatched: 3. CDR3 residues: CASSLDRGGEQYF. CDR3 DNA sequence: TGTGCCAGCAGTTTAGACAGGGGAGGCGAGCAGTACTTC.